The sequence of this T cell receptor (beta chain) was determined in a study of CD8+ T cells in alopecia areata. Once RNA had been extracted, it was reverse transcribed into cDNA to act as the sequencing template. TCRdb's table, derived via immunoSEQ multiplex PCR, lists solely in-frame clones and lacks some. The table lists some 170,000 clones, 50% to 70% of them singletons. Germline CDR1 reads SGHDT; CDR2 reads YYEEEE. Trimming removed 2 bases from V and 4 bases from J, with 12 bases in between. This CDR3 contains 14 residues. Peripheral blood and lesional scalp punch biopsies were taken from alopecia areata patients. This clone was picked up a small number of times.

The sequencing here drew on CD4+ T cells sorted from blood, taken at week 0. The chain combines TRBV5-6 with TRBJ1-1; D ambiguous. The clonotype originates from a human donor with alopecia areata. CDR3 amino acids: CASSFVGSGTEAFF. CDR3 bases: TGTGCCAGCAGCTTTGTGGGCTCGGGCACTGAAGCTTTCTTT.